This T cell receptor (beta chain) was retrieved from a study of regulatory T cells in long-lasting Graves disease. Overall study findings and caveats: TRBV28 was favored in persistent disease, as were TRBJ1-2 and TRBJ2-5. Samples came from peripheral blood alone, without thyroid tissue.

A note on this clonotype: Its antigen is still unknown.

Time point denoted: persistent/refractory GD, antithyroid drugs over 5 years with positive TRAb. PBMC RNA served as the TCR library source. Roughly 8.3 milliliters of peripheral blood were taken and placed in EDTA tubes. Germline V gene sequence: CDR1 ENHRY, CDR2 SYGVKD. V was trimmed by 5 bases and J by 0 bases, leaving 19 bases between them. The CDR3 is made up of 17 amino acids. Combining iRepertoire HTBI primers with Arm-PCR of CDR3 regions, the authors built TCR beta libraries. TCRdb redid the calling of the multiplex PCR reads with MiXCR, one entry per CDR3 protein. The table includes some 430,000 distinct CDR3 sequences, roughly 21% detected once.

The receptor's source is a female donor with Graves disease. The chain employs TRBV10-3 and TRBJ1-2, with a possible D match to TRBD1 (5 bases). This specimen consisted of peripheral blood mononuclear cells (PBMCs), obtained when the disease was refractory, from a patient treated with antithyroid drugs. CDR3 nucleotide sequence: TGTGCCATCAGTTACTCGAGTGGCCAGGGATCTAACTATGGCTACACCTTC. This encodes CAISYSSGQGSNYGYTF.